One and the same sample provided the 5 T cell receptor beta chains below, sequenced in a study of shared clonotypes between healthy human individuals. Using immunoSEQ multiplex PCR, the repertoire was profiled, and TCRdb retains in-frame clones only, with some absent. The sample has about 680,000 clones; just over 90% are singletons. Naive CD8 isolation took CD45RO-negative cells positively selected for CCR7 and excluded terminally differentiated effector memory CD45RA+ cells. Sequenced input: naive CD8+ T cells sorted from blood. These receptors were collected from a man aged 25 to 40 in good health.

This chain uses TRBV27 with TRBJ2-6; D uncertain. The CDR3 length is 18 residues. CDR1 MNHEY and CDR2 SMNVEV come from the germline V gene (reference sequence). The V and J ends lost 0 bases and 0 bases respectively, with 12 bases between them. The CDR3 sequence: CASSLSPFQNSGANVLTF. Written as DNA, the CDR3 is TGTGCCAGCAGTTTATCTCCTTTTCAGAACTCTGGGGCCAACGTCCTGACTTTC.

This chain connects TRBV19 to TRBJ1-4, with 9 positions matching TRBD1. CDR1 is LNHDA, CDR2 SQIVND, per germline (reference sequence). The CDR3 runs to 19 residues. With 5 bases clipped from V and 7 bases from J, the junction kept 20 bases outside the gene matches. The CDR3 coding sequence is TGTGCCAGTAGTCCCGGCCGGGACAGGGTGATTGGTTTTCTTGAAAAACTGTTTTTT. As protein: CASSPGRDRVIGFLEKLFF.

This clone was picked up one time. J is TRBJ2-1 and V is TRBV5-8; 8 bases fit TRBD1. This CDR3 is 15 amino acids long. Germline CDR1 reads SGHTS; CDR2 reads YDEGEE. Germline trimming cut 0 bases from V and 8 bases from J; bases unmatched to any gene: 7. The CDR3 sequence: CASSLDRGVSDEQFF. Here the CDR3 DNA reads TGTGCCAGCAGCTTGGACAGGGGGGTTTCGGATGAGCAGTTCTTC.

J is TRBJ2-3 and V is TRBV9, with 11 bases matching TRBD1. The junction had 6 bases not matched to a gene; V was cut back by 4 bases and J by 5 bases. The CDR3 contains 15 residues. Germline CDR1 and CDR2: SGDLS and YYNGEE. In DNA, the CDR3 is TGTGCCAGCAGCTTCCTCGGGACAGGGGGAGATACGCAGTATTTT. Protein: CASSFLGTGGDTQYF.

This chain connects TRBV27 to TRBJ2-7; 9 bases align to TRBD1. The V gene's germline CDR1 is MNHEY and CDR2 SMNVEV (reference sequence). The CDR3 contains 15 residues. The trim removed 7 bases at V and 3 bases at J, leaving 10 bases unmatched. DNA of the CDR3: TGTGCCAGCACCGGACAGGGGTTGGCGGTCTACGAGCAGTACTTC. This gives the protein CASTGQGLAVYEQYF.